This T cell receptor beta chain was recovered during a study of T cells in Graves' hyperthyroidism and ophthalmopathy. The CDR3 spans 16 residues. The germline V gene has CDR1 SGHNT and CDR2 YENEEA. V shed 0 bases and J 2 bases; nucleotides not matched to a gene: 4. The sample holds many counts of this clonotype. Authors of the study amplified TCR beta CDR3 regions from RNA transcripts. The HTBI primer set was used in a first-round RT-PCR of the TCR CDR3. TCRdb reanalysed the multiplex PCR reads using MiXCR and keeps one entry per CDR3 protein. The sample has 650,000 to 700,000 distinct CDR3 sequences, 15% to 20% seen once.

What was sequenced was blood. The chain couples TRBV11-3 to TRBJ2-5, with 9 bases lining up with TRBD1. The receptor was isolated from a man aged 50-60 years with Graves' hyperthyroidism. In DNA, the CDR3 is TGTGCCAGCAGCTTAGAGGCGGGGACAGGGCAAGAGACCCAGTACTTC. Its translation: CASSLEAGTGQETQYF.